This TCR beta chain was retrieved from a study of blood T cell repertoires in COVID-19. Overall study context: Spain, Italy and the United States supplied samples that represented acute and convalescent COVID-19. In each case, the material was cDNA or gDNA derived from T cells, B-cell-depleted T cells, or PBMCs.

The Seattle site enrolled patients during active infection and followed them longitudinally. The ends lost 1 base at V and 12 bases at J; junction bases unmatched: 8. The CDR3 spans 13 residues. The V gene's germline CDR1 is MNHNS and CDR2 SASEGT. In the authors' methods: Researchers report that nucleated cell counts were estimated from reference gene primer amplification. Sequencing used immunoSEQ multiplex PCR; TCRdb keeps in-frame clones, though not all of them. The D gene and trimming were derived from the DNA, and the V and J assignments and clone size from that table. This sample yields 250,000 or so clones, of which around 90% are seen a single time; approximately 2.3% belongs to the top ten.

The sample was peripheral blood. This clonotype was obtained from an older woman with COVID-19, enrolled during active disease. The chain couples TRBV6-1 to TRBJ1-1; 7 bases line up with TRBD1. The CDR3 reads CASSEGGRGEPFF. The CDR3 bases are TGTGCCAGCAGTGAAGGGGGCAGGGGGGAACCTTTCTTT.